This is a list of T cell receptor beta chains from one sample in a study of shared clonotypes between healthy human individuals. This table comes from immunoSEQ multiplex PCR, and its TCRdb copy is limited to in-frame clones, with some not included. The repertoire holds some 1 million clones, with around 75% as singletons. Source material: memory CD4+ T cells sorted from blood. These receptors came from a man between 18 and 35 years old in good health. Both conserved end residues are part of each CDR3. Each record gives: D gene, J gene, clone size, V gene, CDR3 DNA, CDR3 protein. A D gene is named only where the DNA matches it firmly. The size field is filled for only some rows; it gives once, few, many or a size class.

d_gene: .
j_gene: TRBJ1-4
abundance: .
v_gene: TRBV7-9
CDR3nt: TGTGCCAGCAGCTTAAACGGGGATTTACCCTCGGAAAAACTGTTTTTT
CDR3aa: CASSLNGDLPSEKLFF

d_gene: TRBD1
j_gene: TRBJ2-1
abundance: .
v_gene: TRBV5-1
CDR3nt: TGCGCCAGCAGCTTGGCCGACAGGGGGAATGAGCAGTTCTTC
CDR3aa: CASSLADRGNEQFF

d_gene: .
j_gene: TRBJ2-1
abundance: .
v_gene: TRBV7-9
CDR3nt: TGTGCCAGCAGCCCAGGTGACTATAATGAGCAGTTCTTC
CDR3aa: CASSPGDYNEQFF

d_gene: TRBD1
j_gene: TRBJ2-7
abundance: .
v_gene: TRBV6-5
CDR3nt: TGTGCCAGCAAGAGACAGGGTGGGAACTCCTACGAGCAGTACTTC
CDR3aa: CASKRQGGNSYEQYF

d_gene: TRBD1
j_gene: TRBJ1-2
abundance: .
v_gene: TRBV29-1
CDR3nt: TGCAGCGTTGAAGATCGGGACAGGGGAGACTATGGCTACACCTTC
CDR3aa: CSVEDRDRGDYGYTF

d_gene: TRBD1
j_gene: TRBJ1-3
abundance: many
v_gene: TRBV25-1
CDR3nt: TGTGCCAGCAGTGAATTCGGAGGCAGGGGGGGTTCTGGAAACACCATATATTTT
CDR3aa: CASSEFGGRGGSGNTIYF

d_gene: .
j_gene: TRBJ2-5
abundance: .
v_gene: TRBV5-1
CDR3nt: TGCGCCAGCAACGACCCGAGGGGGCTAGCGGTACAAGAGACCCAGTACTTC
CDR3aa: CASNDPRGLAVQETQYF

d_gene: TRBD2
j_gene: TRBJ2-1
abundance: .
v_gene: TRBV4-1
CDR3nt: TGCGCCAGCAGCCTACTTAGCGGGGGGTCTTACAATGAGCAGTTCTTC
CDR3aa: CASSLLSGGSYNEQFF

d_gene: .
j_gene: TRBJ2-7
abundance: .
v_gene: TRBV5-6
CDR3nt: TGTGCCAGCAGCTTGGACCACCGAGACAGGCCGGACTTC
CDR3aa: CASSLDHRDRPDF

d_gene: TRBD2
j_gene: TRBJ2-7
abundance: .
v_gene: TRBV10-3
CDR3nt: TGTGCCATCAGCGGAGGACTAGCGTCAGCCTACGAGCAGTACTTC
CDR3aa: CAISGGLASAYEQYF

d_gene: .
j_gene: TRBJ2-7
abundance: .
v_gene: TRBV28
CDR3nt: TGTGCCAGCAGTTTATGGCCCTACGAGCAGTACTTC
CDR3aa: CASSLWPYEQYF

d_gene: .
j_gene: TRBJ2-1
abundance: .
v_gene: TRBV4-3
CDR3nt: TGCGCCAGCAGCCAAGATCGCGCATTCGCCGGCCAGTTAAACAGGGCGGATGAGCAGTTCTTC
CDR3aa: CASSQDRAFAGQLNRADEQFF

d_gene: TRBD1
j_gene: TRBJ1-2
abundance: .
v_gene: TRBV6-6
CDR3nt: TGTGCCAGTAGCCAGGGGGTGGTTTATGGCTACACCTTC
CDR3aa: CASSQGVVYGYTF

d_gene: .
j_gene: TRBJ1-1
abundance: .
v_gene: TRBV11-3
CDR3nt: TGTGCCAGCAGCTTGGGGGGGGACAACACTGAAGCTTTCTTT
CDR3aa: CASSLGGDNTEAFF

d_gene: .
j_gene: TRBJ2-4
abundance: .
v_gene: TRBV11-3
CDR3nt: TGTGCCAGCAGCTTAGGGGGGAAAAACATTCAGTACTTC
CDR3aa: CASSLGGKNIQYF

d_gene: .
j_gene: TRBJ2-7
abundance: .
v_gene: TRBV6-1
CDR3nt: TGTGCCAGCAGTGGAAGGACGGGGTCCTCCGAGCAGTACTTC
CDR3aa: CASSGRTGSSEQYF

d_gene: TRBD1
j_gene: TRBJ2-7
abundance: .
v_gene: TRBV7-2
CDR3nt: TGTGCCAGCAGCTTAGGTGGAGCAGGGGGCTCGGGCGAGCAGTACTTC
CDR3aa: CASSLGGAGGSGEQYF

d_gene: .
j_gene: TRBJ2-1
abundance: .
v_gene: TRBV7-2
CDR3nt: TGTGCCAGTTATTTACCGGGACGGAAAAACAATGAGCAGTTCTTC
CDR3aa: CASYLPGRKNNEQFF

d_gene: .
j_gene: TRBJ1-1
abundance: .
v_gene: TRBV27
CDR3nt: TGTGCCAGCAGTCCTCGTGTCGGGATCCCTAACACTGAAGCTTTCTTT
CDR3aa: CASSPRVGIPNTEAFF

d_gene: .
j_gene: TRBJ1-1
abundance: .
v_gene: TRBV18
CDR3nt: TGTGCCAGCTCACGCCTTGTTGATAACACTGAAGCTTTCTTT
CDR3aa: CASSRLVDNTEAFF

d_gene: .
j_gene: TRBJ2-1
abundance: .
v_gene: TRBV6-1
CDR3nt: TGTGCCAGCAGTGAACGGCCCAGGGGGGGGAACAATGAGCAGTTCTTC
CDR3aa: CASSERPRGGNNEQFF

d_gene: .
j_gene: TRBJ2-3
abundance: .
v_gene: TRBV29-1
CDR3nt: TGCAGCGCGGCGAGCACAGATACGCAGTATTTT
CDR3aa: CSAASTDTQYF

d_gene: TRBD1
j_gene: TRBJ2-6
abundance: once
v_gene: TRBV2
CDR3nt: TGTGCCAGCGTCGGGACAGGGGGCGCCGGGGCCAACGTCCTGACTTTC
CDR3aa: CASVGTGGAGANVLTF

d_gene: .
j_gene: TRBJ2-7
abundance: many
v_gene: TRBV18
CDR3nt: TGTGCCAGCTCACGAATTACAGGGGGGGACGAGCAGTACTTC
CDR3aa: CASSRITGGDEQYF

d_gene: TRBD1
j_gene: TRBJ2-7
abundance: .
v_gene: TRBV6-6
CDR3nt: TGTGCCAGCAGTTACTCGAGACAGGGTGGGTACGAGCAGTACTTC
CDR3aa: CASSYSRQGGYEQYF

d_gene: .
j_gene: TRBJ1-2
abundance: .
v_gene: TRBV4-1
CDR3nt: TGCGCCAGCAGCCAACCCTCCTCTAGCTATGGCTACACCTTC
CDR3aa: CASSQPSSSYGYTF

d_gene: TRBD2
j_gene: TRBJ2-1
abundance: .
v_gene: TRBV7-2
CDR3nt: TGTGCCAGCAGCTTACTGGCGGGAGGCGCCTCCAATGAGCAGTTCTTC
CDR3aa: CASSLLAGGASNEQFF

d_gene: TRBD2
j_gene: TRBJ2-3
abundance: .
v_gene: TRBV11-2
CDR3nt: TGTGCCAGCAGCTTAGGGACTAGCGGGAGAGGGGTAGATACGCAGTATTTT
CDR3aa: CASSLGTSGRGVDTQYF

d_gene: .
j_gene: TRBJ2-2
abundance: .
v_gene: TRBV7-8
CDR3nt: TGTGCCAGCAGCCCGCGCGGGGCCGGGGAGCTGTTTTTT
CDR3aa: CASSPRGAGELFF

d_gene: .
j_gene: TRBJ1-2
abundance: .
v_gene: TRBV30
CDR3nt: TGTGCCTGGAGTATAGCAGGGGCCTATGGCTACACCTTC
CDR3aa: CAWSIAGAYGYTF

d_gene: TRBD2
j_gene: TRBJ2-5
abundance: .
v_gene: TRBV2
CDR3nt: TGTGCCAGCAGTGAAGCGCTTCGTACTAGCGGGAGGGCCGGGGAGACCCAGTACTTC
CDR3aa: CASSEALRTSGRAGETQYF

d_gene: .
j_gene: TRBJ2-4
abundance: .
v_gene: TRBV2
CDR3nt: TGTGCCAGCAGTGAGTTAGCCAAAAACATTCAGTACTTC
CDR3aa: CASSELAKNIQYF

d_gene: .
j_gene: TRBJ1-2
abundance: many
v_gene: TRBV19
CDR3nt: TGTGCCAGTAGCACGTCACGAGGGGGCTACACCTTC
CDR3aa: CASSTSRGGYTF

d_gene: .
j_gene: TRBJ2-1
abundance: .
v_gene: TRBV7-9
CDR3nt: TGTGCCAGCAGCTTAGTGGCTTTGTCAGGTTTTGAGCAGTTCTTC
CDR3aa: CASSLVALSGFEQFF